This TCR beta chain is drawn from a study of blood T cells in healthy people across ages. The CDR3 is 18 residues long. V dropped 6 bases and J dropped 0; count of bases not matched to a gene: 12. CDR1 WSHSY and CDR2 SAAADI come from the germline V gene. A second PCR, run for roughly 7 to 11 cycles, used a sample-barcoded 5' primer plus a J-beta primer mix. A single record per CDR3 protein comes from TCRdb applying MiXCR to the 5' RACE reads. The sample contains about 730,000 distinct CDR3 sequences, more than 40% of which appear only once. Sequencing used blood. V is TRBV10-2 and J is TRBJ1-4, with TRBD1 identical over 8 bases. The source is a woman aged 55-70 years in good health. Here the CDR3 DNA reads TGCGCCAGCAGCGAAGGGTTGGGACAGGATACAACTAATGAAAAACTGTTTTTT. It is translated as CASSEGLGQDTTNEKLFF.